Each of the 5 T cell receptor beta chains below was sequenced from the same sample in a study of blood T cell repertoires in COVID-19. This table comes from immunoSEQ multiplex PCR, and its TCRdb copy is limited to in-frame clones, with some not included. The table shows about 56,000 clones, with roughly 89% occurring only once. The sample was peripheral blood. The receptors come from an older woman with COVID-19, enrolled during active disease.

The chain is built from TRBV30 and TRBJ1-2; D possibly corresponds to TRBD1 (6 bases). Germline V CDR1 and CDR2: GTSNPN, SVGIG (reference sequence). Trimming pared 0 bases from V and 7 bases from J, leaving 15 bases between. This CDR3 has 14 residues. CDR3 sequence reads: CAWSVPGHLSGYTF. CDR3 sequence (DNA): TGTGCCTGGAGTGTACCGGGACATCTGAGTGGCTACACCTTC.

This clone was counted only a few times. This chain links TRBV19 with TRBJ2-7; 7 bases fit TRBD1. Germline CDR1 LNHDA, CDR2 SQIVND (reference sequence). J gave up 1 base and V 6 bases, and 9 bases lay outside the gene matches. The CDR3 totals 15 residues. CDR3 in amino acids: CASRKTGQESYEQYF. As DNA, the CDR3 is TGTGCCAGTAGGAAGACAGGACAGGAGTCCTACGAGCAGTACTTC.

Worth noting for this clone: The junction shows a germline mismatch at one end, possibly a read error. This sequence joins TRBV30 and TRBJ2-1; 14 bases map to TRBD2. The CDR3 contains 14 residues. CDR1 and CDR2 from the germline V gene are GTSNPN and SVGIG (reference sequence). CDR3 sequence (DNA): TGTGCCTGGAGGGGACTAGCGGGAGTGTATGAACAGTTCTTC. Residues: CAWRGLAGVYEQFF.

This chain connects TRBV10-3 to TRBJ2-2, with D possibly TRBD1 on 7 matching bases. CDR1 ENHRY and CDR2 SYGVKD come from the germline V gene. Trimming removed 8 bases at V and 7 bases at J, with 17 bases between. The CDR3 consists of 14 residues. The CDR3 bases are TGTGCCATCTCCCCGGCAGGGGGGCACGGGGAGCTGTTTTTT. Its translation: CAISPAGGHGELFF.

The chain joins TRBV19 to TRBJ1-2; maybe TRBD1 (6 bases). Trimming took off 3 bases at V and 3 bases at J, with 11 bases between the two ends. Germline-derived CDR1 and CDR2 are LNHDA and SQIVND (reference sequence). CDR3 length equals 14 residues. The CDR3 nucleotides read TGTGCCAGTAGTATCTTGGGACACGACTATGGCTACACCTTC. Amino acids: CASSILGHDYGYTF.